This T cell receptor beta chain was observed in a study of blood T cell repertoires in COVID-19. Whole-study context: Sites in the United States, Italy and Spain provided acute and convalescent COVID-19 samples.

The V gene lost 1 base and the J gene lost 1 base, with 10 bases spanning the gap. This CDR3 has 16 amino acids. Germline V CDR1 and CDR2: SGHTA, FQGTGA. TCRdb keeps only in-frame clones here, not all; method: immunoSEQ multiplex PCR. This table has about 160,000 clones, around 83% appearing once. The receptor's source is a man aged 40-50 years with acute or convalescent COVID-19. V and J are TRBV7-3 and TRBJ2-2; possible D gene TRBD1, 5 bases. The sequenced sample was peripheral blood. As DNA, the CDR3 is TGTGCCAGCAGCTTAAACTCCAGGGAGAACACCGGGGAGCTGTTTTTT. It encodes CASSLNSRENTGELFF.